At least ten counts were recorded for the clone carrying this T cell receptor beta chain. Among the participants, healthy controls were blood bank volunteers in Maryland, USA. Use was made of about a million CD4+ or CD8+ T cells in sorted libraries. cDNA synthesis was performed by 5'RACE with 10-nucleotide random UMIs. Using its own MiXCR run on the 5' RACE reads, TCRdb lists one record per CDR3 protein. This sample has fewer than 45,000 distinct CDR3 sequences; around 6% occur once, and the top ten carry 0.57%. The data stem from a study of neurological immune-mediated disorders. Trimming took off 0 bases at V and 2 bases at J, with 13 bases between the two ends. The germline V gene encodes CDR1 LGHNA and CDR2 YNFKEQ. This CDR3 is built from 16 residues.

This clonotype was sampled from a woman aged 40 to 50 in good health. This chain links TRBV4-2 with TRBJ2-5; D possibly corresponds to TRBD1 (6 bases). The sample was CD4+ T cells from blood. The CDR3 spells CASSQDPRGEQETQYF. DNA of the CDR3: TGTGCCAGCAGCCAAGACCCCAGGGGCGAACAAGAGACCCAGTACTTC.